The clone carrying this TCR beta chain was seen many times. What it recognizes is unknown. One entry per CDR3 protein, called by TCRdb with MiXCR from the RACE reads. The repertoire consists of tens of thousands of distinct CDR3 sequences, with around 15% occurring once and the leading ten covering roughly 4.6%. V shed 7 bases, J shed 2 bases, and the junction held 6 bases outside the gene matches. CDR3 length: 15 residues. Germline V gene lookup returns CDR1 MDHEN and CDR2 SYDVKM. Time point in this sample: pre-sensitization, week 0. Treatment described: therapeutic diphenylcyclopropenone sensitization with weekly scalp DPC. This record comes from a study of human T cells and chemical hapten exposure. Study-wide findings and caveats: Since the donors had alopecia, their immune response may not be the same as that of healthy people.

This material consisted of whole blood, taken in connection with sensitization to the hapten diphenylcyclopropenone (DPC). The source is a woman aged 50 to 60 with alopecia areata. Some clones in this sample may be carry-over from other donors' samples. The gene calls are TRBV28 and TRBJ2-1; 9 bases agree with TRBD1. The CDR3 here is CASTGTGYTYNEQFF. DNA of the CDR3: TGTGCCAGCACCGGGACAGGGTATACCTACAATGAGCAGTTCTTC.